This section outlines one TCR beta chain sequence together with its context. Profiled with immunoSEQ multiplex PCR; TCRdb holds only in-frame clones, not every one. The sample lists around 180,000 clones; about 90% were seen once. The sample is drawn from a study of control samples from healthy donors and cancer patients. The TCR comes from a woman aged 30 to 39 in good health. Material: blood.

CDR3 coding DNA: TGTGCCAGCAGAGGGGGGCCTGGTCCCTACGAGCAGTACTTC. Translated, it gives CASRGGPGPYEQYF. The rearrangement links TRBV27 to TRBJ2-7; the D gene could be TRBD1 or TRBD2 (6 bases each). The CDR3 covers 14 residues. V was clipped by 6 bases and J by 2 bases, with 14 bases between them. CDR1 is MNHEY and CDR2 is SMNVEV in the germline V gene (reference sequence).